The clone carrying this T cell receptor beta chain came up many times. Semi-nested PCR with Nested Universal Primer A followed constant-region reverse priming of full-length variable regions. TCRdb reprocessed the 5' RACE reads via MiXCR and lists one record per CDR3 protein. The data show 62,000 or so distinct CDR3 sequences, with about 22% seen just once and approximately 3.1% held by the top ten. The memory fraction was CD4+CD45RO+CD25- cells. This CDR3 contains 12 residues. The V gene's germline CDR1 is DFQATT and CDR2 SNEGSKA (reference sequence). V lost 5 bases, J lost 3 bases, and 3 bases stayed unmatched.

This clonotype was obtained from a female donor with breast cancer. The chain links TRBV20-1 to TRBJ1-1; 7 positions agree with TRBD1. Specimen: memory CD4+ T cells sorted from a lymph node. Subset meaning: memory CD4+ T cells, CD4+CD45RO+CD25-. The CDR3 sequence is CSAEGQYTEAFF. The CDR3 nucleotides read TGCAGTGCTGAGGGACAGTACACTGAAGCTTTCTTT.